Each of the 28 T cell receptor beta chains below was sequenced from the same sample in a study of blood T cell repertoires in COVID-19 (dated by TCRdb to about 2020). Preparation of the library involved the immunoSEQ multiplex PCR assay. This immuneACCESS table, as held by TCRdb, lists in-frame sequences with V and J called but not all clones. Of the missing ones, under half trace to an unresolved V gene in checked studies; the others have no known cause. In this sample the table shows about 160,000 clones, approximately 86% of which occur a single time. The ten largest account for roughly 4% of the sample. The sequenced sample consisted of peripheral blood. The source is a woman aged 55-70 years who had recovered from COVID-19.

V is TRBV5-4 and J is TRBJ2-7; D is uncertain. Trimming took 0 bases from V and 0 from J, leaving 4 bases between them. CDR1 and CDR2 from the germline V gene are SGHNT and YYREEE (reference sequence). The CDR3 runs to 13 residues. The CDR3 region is CASSLASSYEQYF. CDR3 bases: TGTGCCAGCAGCTTGGCCAGCTCCTACGAGCAGTACTTC.

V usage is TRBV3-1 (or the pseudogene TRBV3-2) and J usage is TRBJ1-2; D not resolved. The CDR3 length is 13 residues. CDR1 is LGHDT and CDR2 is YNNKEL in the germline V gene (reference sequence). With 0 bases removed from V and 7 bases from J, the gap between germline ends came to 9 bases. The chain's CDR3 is CASSQETYFGYTF. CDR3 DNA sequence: TGTGCCAGCAGCCAAGAAACCTACTTTGGCTACACCTTC.

CDR3: CASSPFVSLGGTEAFF. The CDR3 coding sequence is TGTGCCAGCTCACCATTCGTCTCTTTAGGCGGCACTGAAGCTTTCTTT. The chain is built from TRBV18 and TRBJ1-1; no clear D. CDR1 KGHSH and CDR2 LQKENI come from the germline V gene. V was shortened by 2 bases and J by 4 bases, with 17 bases between the two germline ends. There are 16 residues in the CDR3.

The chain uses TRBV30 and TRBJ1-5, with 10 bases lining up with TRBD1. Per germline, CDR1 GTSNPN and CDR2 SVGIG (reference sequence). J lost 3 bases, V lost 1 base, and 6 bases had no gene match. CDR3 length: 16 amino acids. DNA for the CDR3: TGTGCCTGGAGTGGAGGGGGACAGGGGTACAATCAGCCCCAGCATTTT. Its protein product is CAWSGGGQGYNQPQHF.

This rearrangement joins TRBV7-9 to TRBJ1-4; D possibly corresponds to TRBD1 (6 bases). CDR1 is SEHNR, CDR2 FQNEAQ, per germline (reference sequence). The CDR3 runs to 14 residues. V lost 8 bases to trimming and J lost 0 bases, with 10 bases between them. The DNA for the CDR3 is TGTGCCAGCGCTGAGGGGGCAACTAATGAAAAACTGTTTTTT. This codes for CASAEGATNEKLFF.

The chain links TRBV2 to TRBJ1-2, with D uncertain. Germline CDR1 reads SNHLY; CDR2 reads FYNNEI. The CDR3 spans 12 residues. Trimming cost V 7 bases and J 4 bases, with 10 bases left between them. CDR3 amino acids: CASTPQSYGYTF. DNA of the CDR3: TGTGCCAGCACCCCACAGTCCTATGGCTACACCTTC.

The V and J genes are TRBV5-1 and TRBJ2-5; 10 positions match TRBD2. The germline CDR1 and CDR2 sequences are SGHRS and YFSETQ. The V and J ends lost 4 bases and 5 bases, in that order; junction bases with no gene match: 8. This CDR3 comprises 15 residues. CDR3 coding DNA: TGCGCCAGCAGCATCGCCTCAGCGGGGGGGGAGACCCAGTACTTC. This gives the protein CASSIASAGGETQYF.

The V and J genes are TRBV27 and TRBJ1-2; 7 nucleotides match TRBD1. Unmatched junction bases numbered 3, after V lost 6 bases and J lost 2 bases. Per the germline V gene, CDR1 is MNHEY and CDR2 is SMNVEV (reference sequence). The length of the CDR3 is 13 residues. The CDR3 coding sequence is TGTGCCAGCAGGCTACAGGGGAACTATGGCTACACCTTC. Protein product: CASRLQGNYGYTF.

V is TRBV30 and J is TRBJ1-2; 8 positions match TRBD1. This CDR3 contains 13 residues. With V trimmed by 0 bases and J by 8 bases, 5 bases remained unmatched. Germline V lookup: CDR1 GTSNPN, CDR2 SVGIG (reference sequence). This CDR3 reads CAWSVQGVGGYTF. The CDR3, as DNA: TGTGCCTGGAGTGTACAGGGGGTAGGGGGCTACACCTTC.

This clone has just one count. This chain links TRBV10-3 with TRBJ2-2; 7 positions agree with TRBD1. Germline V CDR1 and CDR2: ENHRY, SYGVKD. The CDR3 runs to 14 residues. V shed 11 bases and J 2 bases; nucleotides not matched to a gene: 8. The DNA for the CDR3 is TGTGCCTCTTCGACAGGGCTTAACACCGGGGAGCTGTTTTTT. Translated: CASSTGLNTGELFF.

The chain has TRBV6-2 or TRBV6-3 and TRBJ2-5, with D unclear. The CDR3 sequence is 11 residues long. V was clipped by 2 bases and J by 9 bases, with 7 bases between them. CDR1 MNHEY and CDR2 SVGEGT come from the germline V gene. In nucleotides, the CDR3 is TGTGCCAGCAGTTACGACACCTCCCAGTACTTC. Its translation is CASSYDTSQYF.

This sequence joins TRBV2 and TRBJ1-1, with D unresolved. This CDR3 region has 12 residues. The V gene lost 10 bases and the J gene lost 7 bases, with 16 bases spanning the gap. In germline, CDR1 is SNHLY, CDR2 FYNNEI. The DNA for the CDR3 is TGTGCCATGCTCCCGAGGGAGGGTGAAGCTTTCTTT. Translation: CAMLPREGEAFF. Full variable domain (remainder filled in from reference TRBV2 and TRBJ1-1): EPEVTQTPSHQVTQMGQEVILRCVPISNHLYFYWYRQILGQKVEFLVSFYNNEISEKSEIFDDQFSVERPDGSNFTLKIRSTKLEDSAMYFCAMLPREGEAFFGQGTRLTVV.

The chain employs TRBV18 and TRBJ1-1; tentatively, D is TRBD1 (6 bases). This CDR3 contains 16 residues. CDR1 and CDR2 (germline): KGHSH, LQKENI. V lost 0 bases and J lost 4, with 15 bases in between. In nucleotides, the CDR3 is TGTGCCAGCTCACCACCTGTTCAGGGGTACGGCACTGAAGCTTTCTTT. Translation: CASSPPVQGYGTEAFF.

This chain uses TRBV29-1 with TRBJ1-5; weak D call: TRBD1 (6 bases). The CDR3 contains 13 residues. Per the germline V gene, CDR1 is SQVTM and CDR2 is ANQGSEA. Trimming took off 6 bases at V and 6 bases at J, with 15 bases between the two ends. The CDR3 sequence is CSVRGQTGQPQHF. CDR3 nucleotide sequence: TGCAGCGTCAGGGGCCAAACGGGTCAGCCCCAGCATTTT.

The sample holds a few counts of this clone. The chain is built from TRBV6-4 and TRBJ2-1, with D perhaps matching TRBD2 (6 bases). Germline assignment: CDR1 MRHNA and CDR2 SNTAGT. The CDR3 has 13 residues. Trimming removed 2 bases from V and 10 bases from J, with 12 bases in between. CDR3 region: CASSDEGAGEQFF. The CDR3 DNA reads TGTGCCAGCAGTGACGAAGGGGCGGGAGAGCAGTTCTTC.

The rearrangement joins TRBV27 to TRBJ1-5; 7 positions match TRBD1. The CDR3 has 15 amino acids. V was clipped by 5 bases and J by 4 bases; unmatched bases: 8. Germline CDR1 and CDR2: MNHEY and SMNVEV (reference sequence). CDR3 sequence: CASSPRTGSNQPQHF. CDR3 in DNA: TGTGCCAGCAGTCCCCGGACAGGAAGTAATCAGCCCCAGCATTTT.

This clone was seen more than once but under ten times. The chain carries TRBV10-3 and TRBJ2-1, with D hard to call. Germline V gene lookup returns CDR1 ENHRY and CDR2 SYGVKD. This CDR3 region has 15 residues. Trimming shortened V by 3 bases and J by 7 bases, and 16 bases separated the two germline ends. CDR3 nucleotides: TGTGCCATCAGTGACACTCCGGGTATGTTTAATGAGCAGTTCTTC. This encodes CAISDTPGMFNEQFF.

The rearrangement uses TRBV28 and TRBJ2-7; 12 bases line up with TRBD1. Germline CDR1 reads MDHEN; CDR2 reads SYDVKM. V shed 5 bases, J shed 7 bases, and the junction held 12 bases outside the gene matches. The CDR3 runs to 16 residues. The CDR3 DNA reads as TGTGCCAGCAGTAAACTCCGGGACAGGGGGCGTGGAGAGCAGTACTTC. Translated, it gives CASSKLRDRGRGEQYF.

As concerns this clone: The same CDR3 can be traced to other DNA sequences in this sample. CDR3 amino acids: CASSIGQGTYNEQFF. CDR3 DNA sequence: TGTGCCAGTAGTATCGGCCAGGGTACCTACAATGAGCAGTTCTTC. The J gene is TRBJ2-1, the V gene TRBV19, with D possibly TRBD1 on 5 matching bases. V lost 3 bases, J lost 2 bases, and 11 bases lay in between. The germline gives CDR1 LNHDA, CDR2 SQIVND (reference sequence). This CDR3 is built from 15 residues.

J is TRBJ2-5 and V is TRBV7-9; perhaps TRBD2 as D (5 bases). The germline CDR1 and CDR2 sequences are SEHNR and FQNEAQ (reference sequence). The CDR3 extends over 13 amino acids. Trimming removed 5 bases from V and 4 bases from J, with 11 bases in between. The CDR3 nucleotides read TGTGCCAGCAGCCCTGGAGGAGCAGAGACCCAGTACTTC. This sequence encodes CASSPGGAETQYF.

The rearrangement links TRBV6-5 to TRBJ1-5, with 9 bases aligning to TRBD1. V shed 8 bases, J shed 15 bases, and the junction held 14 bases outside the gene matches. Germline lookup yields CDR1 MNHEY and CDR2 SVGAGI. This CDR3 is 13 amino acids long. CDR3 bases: TGTGCCAGCGCCGGGACAGGGTCAAATAGGATGCATTTT. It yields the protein CASAGTGSNRMHF.

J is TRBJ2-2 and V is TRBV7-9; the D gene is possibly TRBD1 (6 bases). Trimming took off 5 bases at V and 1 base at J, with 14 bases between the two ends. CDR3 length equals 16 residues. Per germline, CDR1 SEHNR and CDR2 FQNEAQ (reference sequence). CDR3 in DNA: TGTGCCAGCAGCCCCCCGGGACACTGGAACACCGGGGAGCTGTTTTTT. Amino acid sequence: CASSPPGHWNTGELFF.

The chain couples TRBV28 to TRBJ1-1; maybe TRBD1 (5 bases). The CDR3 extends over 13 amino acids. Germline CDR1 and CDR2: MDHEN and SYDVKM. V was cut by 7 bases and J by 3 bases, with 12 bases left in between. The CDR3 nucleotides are TGTGCCAGCATGCGGGGGGGGGACACTGAAGCTTTCTTT. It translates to CASMRGGDTEAFF.

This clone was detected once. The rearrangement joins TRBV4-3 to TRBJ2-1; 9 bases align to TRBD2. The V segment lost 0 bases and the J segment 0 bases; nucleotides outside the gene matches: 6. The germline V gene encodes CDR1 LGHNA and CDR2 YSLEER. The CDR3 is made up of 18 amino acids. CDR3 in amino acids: CASSQELAGTSSYNEQFF. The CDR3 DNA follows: TGCGCCAGCAGCCAAGAGCTAGCGGGGACTTCCTCCTACAATGAGCAGTTCTTC.

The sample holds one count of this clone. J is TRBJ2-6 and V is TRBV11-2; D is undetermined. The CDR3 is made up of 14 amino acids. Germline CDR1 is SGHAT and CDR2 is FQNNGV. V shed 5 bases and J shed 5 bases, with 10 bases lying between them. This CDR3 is CASSRPRWANVLTF. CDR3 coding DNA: TGTGCCAGCAGCAGACCCAGGTGGGCCAACGTCCTGACTTTC. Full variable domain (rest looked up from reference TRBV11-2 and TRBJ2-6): EAGVAQSPRYKIIEKRQSVAFWCNPISGHATLYWYQQILGQGPKLLIQFQNNGVVDDSQLPKDRFSAERLKGVDSTLKIQPAKLEDSAVYLCASSRPRWANVLTFGAGSRLTVL.

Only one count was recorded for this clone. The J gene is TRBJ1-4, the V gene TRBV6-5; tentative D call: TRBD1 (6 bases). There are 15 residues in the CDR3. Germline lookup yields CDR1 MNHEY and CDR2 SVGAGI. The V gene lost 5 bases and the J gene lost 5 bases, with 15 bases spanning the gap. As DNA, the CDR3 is TGTGCCAGCAGTCCATACACAGGGAAGAATGAAAAACTGTTTTTT. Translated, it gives CASSPYTGKNEKLFF.

The CDR3 loop reads CASSPGQGGLTQYF. The CDR3 nucleotides are TGTGCCAGCAGCCCCGGACAGGGAGGTCTGACCCAGTACTTC. The gene calls are TRBV27 and TRBJ2-5; 8 bases agree with TRBD1. This CDR3 is 14 amino acids long. CDR1 MNHEY and CDR2 SMNVEV come from the germline V gene (reference sequence). V lost 6 bases to trimming and J lost 7 bases; unmatched junction nucleotides: 10.

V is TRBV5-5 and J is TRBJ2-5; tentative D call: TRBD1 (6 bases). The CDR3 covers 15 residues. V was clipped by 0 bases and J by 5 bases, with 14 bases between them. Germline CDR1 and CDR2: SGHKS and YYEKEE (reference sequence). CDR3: CASSLGTGFRETQYF. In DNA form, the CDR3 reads TGTGCCAGCAGCTTGGGAACAGGGTTTAGGGAGACCCAGTACTTC.